The table lists the clone carrying this TCR beta chain with many counts. Antigen specificity is unknown. The V end was cut by 1 base, the J end by 0 bases, with 9 bases between. Germline values: CDR1 DFQATT, CDR2 SNEGSKA (reference sequence). CDR3 length: 14 amino acids. TCRdb re-analysed the 5' RACE reads in MiXCR, keeping a single row per CDR3 protein. The table shows 85,000 to 90,000 distinct CDR3 sequences, with under 30% occurring only once. This sample is part of a study of CD8 T cells in ankylosing spondylitis. General study results and limits: Ankylosing spondylitis blood appeared to carry a characteristic TCR beta motif of roughly eight highly homologous variants. Earlier literature documents some of the motif variants in reactive arthritis synovial fluid and blood.

The specimen sequenced was blood, either unsorted or a sorted T cell fraction (not recorded which). This chain joins TRBV20-1 and TRBJ1-1; the D gene is possibly TRBD1 (6 bases). This TCR was sampled from a male donor with ankylosing spondylitis or in good health (not recorded which). CDR3 region: CSARGDNLNTEAFF. The CDR3 DNA follows: TGCAGTGCTAGAGGGGACAACTTGAACACTGAAGCTTTCTTT.